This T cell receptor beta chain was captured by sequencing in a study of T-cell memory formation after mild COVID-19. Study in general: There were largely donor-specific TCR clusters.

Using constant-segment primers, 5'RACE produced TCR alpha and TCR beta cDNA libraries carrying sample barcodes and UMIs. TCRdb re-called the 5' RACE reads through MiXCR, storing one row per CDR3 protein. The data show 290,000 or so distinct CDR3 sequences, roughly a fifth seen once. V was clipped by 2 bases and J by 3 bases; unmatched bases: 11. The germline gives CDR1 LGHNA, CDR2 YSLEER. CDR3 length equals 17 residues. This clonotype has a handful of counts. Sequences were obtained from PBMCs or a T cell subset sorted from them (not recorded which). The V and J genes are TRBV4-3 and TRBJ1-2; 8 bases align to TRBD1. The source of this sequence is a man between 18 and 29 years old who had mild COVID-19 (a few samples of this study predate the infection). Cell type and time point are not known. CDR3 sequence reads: CASSQRAADRAHYGYTF. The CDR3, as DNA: TGCGCCAGCAGCCAACGCGCTGCGGACAGGGCTCACTATGGCTACACCTTC.